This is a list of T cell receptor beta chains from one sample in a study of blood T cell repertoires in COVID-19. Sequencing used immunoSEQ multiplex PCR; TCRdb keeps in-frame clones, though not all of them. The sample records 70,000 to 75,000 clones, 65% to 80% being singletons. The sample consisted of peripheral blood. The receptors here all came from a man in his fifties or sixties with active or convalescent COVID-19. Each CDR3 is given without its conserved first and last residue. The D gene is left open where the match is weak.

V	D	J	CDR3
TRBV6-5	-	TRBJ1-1	ASSTGGRGEAF
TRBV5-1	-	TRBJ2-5	ASSLARQETQY
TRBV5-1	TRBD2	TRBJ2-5	ASSLTSGDQETQY
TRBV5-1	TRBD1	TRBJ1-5	ASSPTGGFQPQH
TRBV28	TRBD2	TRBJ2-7	ASSPSGDYEQY
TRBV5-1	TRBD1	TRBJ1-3	ASSLAPGQGAAGNTIY
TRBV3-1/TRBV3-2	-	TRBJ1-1	ASSHRGGMNTEAF
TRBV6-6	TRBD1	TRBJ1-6	ASSRTTGTFYNSPLH
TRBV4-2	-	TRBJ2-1	ASSHQTGEQF
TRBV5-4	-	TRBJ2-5	ASSMDYQETQY
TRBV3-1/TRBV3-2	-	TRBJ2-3	ASSQGTSGPVALTDTQY
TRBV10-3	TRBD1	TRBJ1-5	AIGKTGPSNQPQH
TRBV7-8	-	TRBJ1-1	ASSLVGDTEAF
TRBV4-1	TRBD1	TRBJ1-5	ASSQEMTGVRPQH
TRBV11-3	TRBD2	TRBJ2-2	ASSSRLAGAVGELF
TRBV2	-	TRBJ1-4	ASSDQGINEKLF
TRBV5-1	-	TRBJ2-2	ASSLGVYGTGELF
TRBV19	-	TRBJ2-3	ASSMPPGTDTQY
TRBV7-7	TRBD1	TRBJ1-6	ASSIRDRGSSYNSPLH
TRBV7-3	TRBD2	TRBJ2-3	ASSYLGGATDTQY
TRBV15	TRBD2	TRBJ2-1	ATSRDPGGYNEQF
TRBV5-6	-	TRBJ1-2	ASTRNNYGYT
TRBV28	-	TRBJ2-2	ASTVASRSNTGELF
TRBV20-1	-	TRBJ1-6	SAINNSPLH
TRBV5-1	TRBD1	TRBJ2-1	ASRETGDPYNEQF
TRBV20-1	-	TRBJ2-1	SASQVDEQF
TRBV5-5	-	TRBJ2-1	ASSSWVGIDEQF
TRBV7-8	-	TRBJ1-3	ASSFGSVGNTIY
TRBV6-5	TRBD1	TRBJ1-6	ASTLDRAYNSPLH
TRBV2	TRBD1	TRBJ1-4	ASSRTGPGQGSGDEKLF
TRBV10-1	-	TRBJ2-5	ASSEGGRETQY
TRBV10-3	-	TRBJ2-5	AISEKRGGETQY
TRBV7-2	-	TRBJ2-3	ASSQTDTQY
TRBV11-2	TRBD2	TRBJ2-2	ASSFSGENTGELF
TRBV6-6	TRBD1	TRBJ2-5	ASSSPDRLRETQY
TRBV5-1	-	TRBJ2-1	ASRPSDSPYNEQF
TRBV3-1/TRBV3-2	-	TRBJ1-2	ASSQGRVGYT
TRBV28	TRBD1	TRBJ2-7	ASRPSGQGYYEQY
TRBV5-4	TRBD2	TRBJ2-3	ASSLEPGTSGDTQY
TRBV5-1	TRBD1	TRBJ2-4	ASSQGQGPFFQY
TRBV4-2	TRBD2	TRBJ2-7	ASSQDLKRGGTYEQY
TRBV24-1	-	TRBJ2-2	ATSDRDSHAGELF
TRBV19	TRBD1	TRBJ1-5	ASSRATYRGLENQPQH
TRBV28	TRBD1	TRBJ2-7	ASSSWDRGTVEQY
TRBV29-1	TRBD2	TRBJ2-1	SVGSGGTLYNEQF
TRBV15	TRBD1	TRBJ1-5	ATSRVEGQISQPQH
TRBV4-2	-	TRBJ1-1	ASSQDRTGRAF
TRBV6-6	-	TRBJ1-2	ASSYSGGGYT
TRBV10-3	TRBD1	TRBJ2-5	AISESGTGEETQY
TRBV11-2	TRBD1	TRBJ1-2	ASSLSTGGNYGYT
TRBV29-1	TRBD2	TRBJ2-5	SVEDRSGLAGQYQETQY
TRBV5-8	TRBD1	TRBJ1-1	ASSWTGEAF
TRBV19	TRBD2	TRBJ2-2	ASNNGGGAVGELF
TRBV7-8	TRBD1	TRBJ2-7	ASSLARGAGQGYYEQY
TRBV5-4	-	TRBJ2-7	ASSLSQTAYEQY